The clone carrying this T cell receptor (beta chain) was detected only once. The CDR3 spans 18 residues. V lost 1 base, J lost 0 bases, and 18 bases lay in between. The germline CDR1 and CDR2 sequences are SGHAT and FQNNGV. This specimen comes from a study of shared clonotypes between healthy human individuals. Sequencing used immunoSEQ multiplex PCR; TCRdb keeps in-frame clones, though not all of them. The sample yields 2 million to 2.5 million clones, 90% to 96% seen once. This receptor was obtained from a man younger than 30 in good health. The sequencing sample was made of naive CD4+ T cells sorted from blood. The subset here: CD45RA+ positively selected. The V gene is TRBV11-2, the J gene TRBJ2-5, with D possibly called TRBD1 or TRBD2 (6 bases each). CDR3 residues: CASSLGGRIGGYQETQYF. The CDR3 nucleotides read TGTGCCAGCAGCTTAGGCGGTAGGATAGGGGGGTACCAAGAGACCCAGTACTTC. Looking up the rest from reference TRBV11-2 and TRBJ2-5 gives the full variable domain: EAGVAQSPRYKIIEKRQSVAFWCNPISGHATLYWYQQILGQGPKLLIQFQNNGVVDDSQLPKDRFSAERLKGVDSTLKIQPAKLEDSAVYLCASSLGGRIGGYQETQYFGPGTRLLVL.